This T cell receptor beta chain emerged from a study of T cells in Graves' hyperthyroidism and ophthalmopathy. RNA transcripts gave rise to amplified TCR beta CDR3 regions. HTBI primers were the set used in a first-round RT-PCR of the TCR CDR3. TCRdb independently ran MiXCR on the multiplex PCR reads; one entry per CDR3 protein. The table has about 24,000 distinct CDR3 sequences, under 55% seen once. Study outcomes and limitations: Most thyroid clonotypes with frequency above 0.001 were detected in blood. A model built on 13 V-J features separated ophthalmopathy from stable hyperthyroidism.

There are 14 residues in the CDR3. The junction had 4 bases not matched to a gene; V was cut back by 6 bases and J by 1 base. Germline CDR1 WSHSY, CDR2 SAAADI. About this clonotype: The antigen remains unidentified.

The V and J genes are TRBV10-2 and TRBJ2-5; 8 bases agree with TRBD1. Sequences were obtained from blood. This TCR was sampled from a woman between 35 and 50 years old with Graves' hyperthyroidism that later progressed to Graves' ophthalmopathy. The CDR3: CASRDRAFQETQYF. The CDR3 DNA reads TGCGCCAGCAGGGACAGGGCTTTCCAAGAGACCCAGTACTTC.